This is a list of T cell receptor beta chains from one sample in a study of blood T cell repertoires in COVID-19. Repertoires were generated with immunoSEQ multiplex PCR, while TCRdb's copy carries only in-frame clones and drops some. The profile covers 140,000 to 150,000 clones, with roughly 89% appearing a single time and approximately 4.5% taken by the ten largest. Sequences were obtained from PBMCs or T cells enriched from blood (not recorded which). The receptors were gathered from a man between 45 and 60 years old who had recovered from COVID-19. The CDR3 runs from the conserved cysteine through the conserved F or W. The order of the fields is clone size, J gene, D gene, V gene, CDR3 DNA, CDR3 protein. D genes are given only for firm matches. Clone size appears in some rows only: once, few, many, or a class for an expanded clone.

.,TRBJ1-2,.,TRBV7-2,TGTGCCAGCACGCCGGGAGGGTTTACCTATGGCTACACCTTC,CASTPGGFTYGYTF
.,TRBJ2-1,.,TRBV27,TGTGCCAGCAGTCCCCTCCGACTAGTTGACAATGAGCAGTTCTTC,CASSPLRLVDNEQFF
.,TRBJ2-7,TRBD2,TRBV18,TGTGCCAGCTCGAAAACTAGCGGGAGCTTCGGGACCTACGAGCAGTACTTC,CASSKTSGSFGTYEQYF
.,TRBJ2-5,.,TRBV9,TGTGCCAGCAGCTCCGAAGAGACCCAGTACTTC,CASSSEETQYF
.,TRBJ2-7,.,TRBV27,TGTGCCAGCAGTTTAGGTAGTACGTACGAGCAGTACTTC,CASSLGSTYEQYF
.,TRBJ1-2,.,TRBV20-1,TGCAGTGCACAGGGAATCTATGGCTACACCTTC,CSAQGIYGYTF
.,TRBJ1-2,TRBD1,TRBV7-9,TGTGCCAGCAGCCCGCGAGGTGACAGGGGGTTGCATGGCTACACCTTC,CASSPRGDRGLHGYTF
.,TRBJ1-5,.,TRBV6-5,TGTGCCAGCACCTCAGGGTTAGACAATCAGCCCCAGCATTTT,CASTSGLDNQPQHF
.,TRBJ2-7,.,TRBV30,TGTGCCTGGAGTGTAAAGGGGGAGATAAAGGGGTACTACGAGCAGTACTTC,CAWSVKGEIKGYYEQYF
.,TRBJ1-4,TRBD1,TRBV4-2,TGTGCCAGCAGCCCCGACTGGACAGGGGGAATTCGAAAACTGTTTTTT,CASSPDWTGGIRKLFF
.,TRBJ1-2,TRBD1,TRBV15,TGTGCCACCAGCAGAGTCCGGGACAGGGGGTTCTATGGCTACACCTTC,CATSRVRDRGFYGYTF
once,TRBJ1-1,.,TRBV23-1,TGCGCCAGCAAGCCGAGCATGAACACTGAAGCTTTCTTT,CASKPSMNTEAFF
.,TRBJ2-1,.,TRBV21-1,TGTGCCAGCAGCAAACCCCAGCCTCGATACGGGAGCGTTTGGATTGAGCAGTTCTTC,CASSKPQPRYGSVWIEQFF
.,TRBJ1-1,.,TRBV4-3,TGCGCCAGCAGCCGTGACAGGAACACTGAAGCTTTCTTT,CASSRDRNTEAFF
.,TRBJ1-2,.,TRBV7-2,TGTGCCAGCAGCTTAACTAGCAGGGACGTCGTCTATGGCTACACCTTC,CASSLTSRDVVYGYTF
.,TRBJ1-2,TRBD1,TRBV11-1,TGTGCCAGCAGCTCCGGGACAGGGGGCTACTATGGCTACACCTTC,CASSSGTGGYYGYTF
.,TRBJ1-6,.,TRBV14,TGTGCCAGCAGCCAATCTACAGGGAGATATTCACCCCTCCACTTT,CASSQSTGRYSPLHF
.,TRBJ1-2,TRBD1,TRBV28,TGTGCCAGCAGTTTTTCGGACAGGGGCAACTATGGCTACACCTTC,CASSFSDRGNYGYTF
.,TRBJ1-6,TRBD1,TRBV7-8,TGTGCCAGCAGCTTAGAGACAGGGGGAGGATCACCCCTCCACTTT,CASSLETGGGSPLHF
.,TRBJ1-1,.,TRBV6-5,TGTGCCAGCAGTCAGCTAGCGAGGACTGAAGCTTTCTTT,CASSQLARTEAFF
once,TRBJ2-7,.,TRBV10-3,TGTGCCATCAGTGAGTCGGCAGCCCGGGCCTACGAGCAGTACTTC,CAISESAARAYEQYF
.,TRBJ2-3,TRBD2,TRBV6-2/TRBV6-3,TGTGCCAGCAGTTTTGTCTTGAGCGGGGGGGTCCCAGATACGCAGTATTTT,CASSFVLSGGVPDTQYF
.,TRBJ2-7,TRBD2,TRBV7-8,TGTGCCAGCAGCCGAGGGTCGGCTAGCGGACTAGGGGTTCACGAGCAGTACTTC,CASSRGSASGLGVHEQYF
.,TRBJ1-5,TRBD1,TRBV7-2,TGTGCCAGCAGCTCACAGGGGGGACAGCCCCAGCATTTT,CASSSQGGQPQHF
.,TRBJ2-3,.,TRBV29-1,TGCAGCGTTGTTGGGGCGGGACAGCGCACAGATACGCAGTATTTT,CSVVGAGQRTDTQYF
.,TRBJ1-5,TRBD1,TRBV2,TGTGCCAGCGAGAGACAGGGAAGCAACAATCAGCCCCAGCATTTT,CASERQGSNNQPQHF